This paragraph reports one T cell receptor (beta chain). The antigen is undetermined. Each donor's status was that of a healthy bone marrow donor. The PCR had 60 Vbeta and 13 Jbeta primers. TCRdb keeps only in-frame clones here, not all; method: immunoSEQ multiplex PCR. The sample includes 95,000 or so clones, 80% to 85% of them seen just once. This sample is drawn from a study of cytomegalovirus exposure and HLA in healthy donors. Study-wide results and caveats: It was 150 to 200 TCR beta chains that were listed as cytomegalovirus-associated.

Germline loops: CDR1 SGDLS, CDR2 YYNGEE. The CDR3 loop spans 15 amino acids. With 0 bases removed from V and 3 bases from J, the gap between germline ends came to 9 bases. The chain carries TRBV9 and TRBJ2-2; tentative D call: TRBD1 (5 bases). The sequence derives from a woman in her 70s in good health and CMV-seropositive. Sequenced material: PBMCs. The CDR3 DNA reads TGTGCCAGCAGCGTAGATCCCAGGGACACCGGGGAGCTGTTTTTT. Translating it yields CASSVDPRDTGELFF.